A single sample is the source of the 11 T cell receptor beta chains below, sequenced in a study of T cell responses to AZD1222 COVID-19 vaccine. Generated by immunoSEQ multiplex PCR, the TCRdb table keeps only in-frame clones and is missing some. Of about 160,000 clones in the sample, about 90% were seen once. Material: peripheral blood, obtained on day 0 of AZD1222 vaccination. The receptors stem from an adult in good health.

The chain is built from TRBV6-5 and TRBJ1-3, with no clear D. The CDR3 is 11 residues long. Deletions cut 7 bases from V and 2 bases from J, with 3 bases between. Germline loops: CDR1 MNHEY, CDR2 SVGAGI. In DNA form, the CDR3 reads TGTGCCAGCACGGCTGGAAACACCATATATTTT. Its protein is CASTAGNTIYF.

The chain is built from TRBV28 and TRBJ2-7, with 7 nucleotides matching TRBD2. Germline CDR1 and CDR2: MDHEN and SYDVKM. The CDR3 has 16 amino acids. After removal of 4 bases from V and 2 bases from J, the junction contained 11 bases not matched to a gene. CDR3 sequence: CASSSLRLALPYEQYF. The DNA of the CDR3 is TGTGCCAGCAGTTCATTACGACTAGCCCTACCCTACGAGCAGTACTTC.

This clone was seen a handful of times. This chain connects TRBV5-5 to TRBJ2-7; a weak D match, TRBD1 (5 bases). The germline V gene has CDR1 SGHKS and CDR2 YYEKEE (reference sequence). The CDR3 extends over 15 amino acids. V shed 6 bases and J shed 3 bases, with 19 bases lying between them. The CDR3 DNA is TGTGCCAGCACCCCCTGGGGCCAGGGCGGCTACGAGCAGTACTTC. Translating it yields CASTPWGQGGYEQYF.

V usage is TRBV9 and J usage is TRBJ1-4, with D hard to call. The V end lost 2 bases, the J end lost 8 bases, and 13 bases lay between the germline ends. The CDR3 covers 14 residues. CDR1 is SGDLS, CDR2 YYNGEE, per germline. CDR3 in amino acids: CASSVGGPREKLFF. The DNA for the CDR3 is TGTGCCAGCAGCGTGGGCGGGCCCAGAGAAAAACTGTTTTTT.

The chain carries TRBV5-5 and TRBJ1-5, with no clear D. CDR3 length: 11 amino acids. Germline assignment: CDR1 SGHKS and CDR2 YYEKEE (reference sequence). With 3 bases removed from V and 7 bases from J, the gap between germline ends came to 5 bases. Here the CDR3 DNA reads TGTGCCAGCAGCTCAGAACAGCCCCAGCATTTT. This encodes CASSSEQPQHF.

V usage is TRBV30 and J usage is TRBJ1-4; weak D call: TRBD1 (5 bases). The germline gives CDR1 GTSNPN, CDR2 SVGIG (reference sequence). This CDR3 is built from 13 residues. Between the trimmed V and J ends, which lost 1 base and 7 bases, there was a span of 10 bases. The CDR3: CAWSEGSVEKLFF. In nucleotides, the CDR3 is TGTGCCTGGAGTGAGGGGTCGGTTGAAAAACTGTTTTTT. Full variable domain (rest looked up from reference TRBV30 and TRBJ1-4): SQTIHQWPATLVQPVGSPLSLECTVEGTSNPNLYWYRQAAGRGLQLLFYSVGIGQISSEVPQNLSASRPQDRQFILSSKKLLLSDSGFYLCAWSEGSVEKLFFGSGTQLSVL.

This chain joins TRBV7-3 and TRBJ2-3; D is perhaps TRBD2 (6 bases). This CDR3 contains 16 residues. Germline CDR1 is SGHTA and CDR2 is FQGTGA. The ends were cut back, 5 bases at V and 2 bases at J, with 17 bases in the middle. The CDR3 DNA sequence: TGTGCCAGCAGCCCATACGGGACTCAGGACACAGATACGCAGTATTTT. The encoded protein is CASSPYGTQDTDTQYF.

In nucleotides, the CDR3 is TGTGCCAGCAGTCGACAGGGGATCTATGGCTACACCTTC. It translates to CASSRQGIYGYTF. The V and J genes are TRBV6-5 and TRBJ1-2; 8 positions match TRBD1. This CDR3 spans 13 amino acids. The germline gives CDR1 MNHEY, CDR2 SVGAGI. The V and J ends lost 5 bases and 4 bases, in that order; junction bases with no gene match: 3.

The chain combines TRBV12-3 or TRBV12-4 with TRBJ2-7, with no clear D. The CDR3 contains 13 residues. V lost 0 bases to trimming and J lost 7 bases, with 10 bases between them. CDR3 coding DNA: TGTGCCAGCAGTTTAGCCGGCCCTCGGGAGCAGTACTTC. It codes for CASSLAGPREQYF.

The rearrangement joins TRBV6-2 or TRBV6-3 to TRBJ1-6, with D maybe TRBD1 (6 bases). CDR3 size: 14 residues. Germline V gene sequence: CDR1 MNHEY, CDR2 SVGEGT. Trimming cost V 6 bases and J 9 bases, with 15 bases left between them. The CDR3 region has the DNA TGTGCCAGCAGCCAACTCGGGGGGCGTTCACCCCTCCACTTT. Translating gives CASSQLGGRSPLHF.

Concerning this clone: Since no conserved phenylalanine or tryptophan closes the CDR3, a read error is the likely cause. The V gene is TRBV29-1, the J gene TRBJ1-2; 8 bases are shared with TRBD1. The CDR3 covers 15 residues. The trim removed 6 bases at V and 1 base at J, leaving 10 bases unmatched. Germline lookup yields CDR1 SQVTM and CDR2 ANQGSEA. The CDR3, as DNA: TGCAGCGTCGTAACCCAGGGACAGGTTAACTATGGCTACACCCTC. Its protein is CSVVTQGQVNYGYTL.